This T cell receptor (beta chain) was recorded in a study of persistence of HIV-infected CD4 T cells. The study, taken as a whole, reports: Antigen-responding cells were enriched for degenerate expanded CDR3beta sequences. TCRbeta richness was lower in CMV- and Gag-responding cells than in anti-CD3/anti-CD28-responding cells.

On this clone itself: Antigen: not known.

V was clipped by 3 bases and J by 11 bases; unmatched bases: 19. The germline V gene encodes CDR1 MGHRA and CDR2 YSYEKL. The CDR3 has 18 residues. The libraries were made with immunoSEQ version 4 in survey mode. Sequencing used immunoSEQ multiplex PCR; TCRdb keeps in-frame clones, though not all of them. The sample contains tens of thousands of clones, roughly 70% of which appear only once. The stimulus was an HIV-1 Gag 15-mer peptide pool, roughly 1 ug/peptide/mL. CD4+ T cells upregulating both CD40 ligand and CD69 were sorted as responding cells. This sequence originates from an adult man with HIV who was CMV-seropositive. The sample consisted of CD4+ T cells sorted from PBMCs after roughly 17-hour stimulation, taken from a patient who received antiretroviral therapy. The V call is TRBV4-1, the J call TRBJ1-6, with 7 nucleotides matching TRBD1. The CDR3 region is CASSHSPQTGVVMTPLHF. The CDR3 DNA reads TGCGCCAGCAGCCATTCCCCCCAAACAGGGGTTGTTATGACACCCCTCCACTTT.